These 9 T cell receptor beta chains originate from one sample sequenced in a study of cytomegalovirus exposure and HLA in healthy donors. It was with 60 Vbeta and 13 Jbeta primers that the PCR ran. Clones were sequenced by immunoSEQ multiplex PCR, and TCRdb holds only the in-frame ones, with some missing. This table holds some 140,000 clones, roughly 80% found once. Source material: PBMCs. These receptor sequences come from a woman in her forties or fifties in good health and CMV-seropositive.

The chain links TRBV18 to TRBJ2-7; 11 bases line up with TRBD1. The CDR3 extends over 15 amino acids. V lost 3 bases and J lost 2; bases outside the gene matches: 3. Per germline, CDR1 KGHSH and CDR2 LQKENI. The CDR3 nucleotides read TGTGCCAGCTCACCCGGGACAGGGGGAACCTACGAGCAGTACTTC. Translation: CASSPGTGGTYEQYF.

The genes are TRBV7-2 and TRBJ1-2; weak D call: TRBD1 (5 bases). CDR3 size: 14 residues. The germline V and J ends were trimmed by 0 bases and 4 bases, with 9 bases remaining between them. CDR1 SGHTA and CDR2 FQGNSA come from the germline V gene. CDR3 loop: CASSLADSVYGYTF. CDR3 coding DNA: TGTGCCAGCAGCTTAGCCGACAGTGTCTATGGCTACACCTTC. Combining the CDR3 with reference TRBV7-2 and TRBJ1-2 gives the whole variable domain GAGVSQSPSNKVTEKGKDVELRCDPISGHTALYWYRQSLGQGLEFLIYFQGNSAPDKSGLPSDRFSAERTGGSVSTLTIQRTQQEDSAVYLCASSLADSVYGYTFGSGTRLTVV.

The chain is built from TRBV15 and TRBJ1-1; a possible D gene is TRBD1 (5 bases). Germline V CDR1 and CDR2: LNHNV, YYDKDF (reference sequence). The V gene lost 0 bases and the J gene lost 5 bases, with 10 bases spanning the gap. CDR3 size: 14 residues. Here the CDR3 DNA reads TGTGCCACCAGCAGAGATCTGGGGCCGACTGAAGCTTTCTTT. Its translation is CATSRDLGPTEAFF.

The chain recombines TRBV5-8 with TRBJ2-7; a weak D match, TRBD2 (5 bases). Per germline, CDR1 SGHTS and CDR2 YDEGEE. With 4 bases removed from V and 0 bases from J, the gap between germline ends came to 20 bases. The CDR3 length is 17 residues. CDR3 amino acids: CASSPERRYRRSYEQYF. The CDR3 nucleotides are TGTGCCAGCAGCCCCGAGCGGAGGTATCGACGCTCCTACGAGCAGTACTTC.

V is TRBV4-1 and J is TRBJ2-1, with D perhaps matching TRBD2 (6 bases). Germline CDR1 and CDR2: MGHRA and YSYEKL. V was pared by 0 bases and J by 1 base, with 13 bases between. The CDR3 consists of 17 residues. CDR3 in DNA: TGCGCCAGCAGCCAAGATCCGGGCGGGAAATCCTACAATGAGCAGTTCTTC. Amino acid sequence: CASSQDPGGKSYNEQFF.

The chain uses TRBV4-1 and TRBJ2-1; the match to TRBD2 covers 12 bases. After removal of 4 bases from V and 10 bases from J, the junction contained 14 bases not matched to a gene. The CDR3 consists of 17 residues. Germline values: CDR1 MGHRA, CDR2 YSYEKL. CDR3 loop: CASSPHGLAGIPGEQFF. Written as DNA, the CDR3 is TGCGCCAGCAGCCCCCACGGACTAGCGGGAATACCGGGGGAGCAGTTCTTC.

The chain recombines TRBV19 with TRBJ1-1; D might be TRBD1 (6 bases). Trimming cost V 8 bases and J 0 bases, with 10 bases left between them. The CDR3 has 13 residues. From germline, CDR1 is LNHDA and CDR2 SQIVND (reference sequence). CDR3 sequence reads: CASVGQLNTEAFF. DNA for the CDR3: TGTGCCAGTGTCGGACAGCTGAACACTGAAGCTTTCTTT.

The chain carries TRBV7-8 and TRBJ2-2; unclear D gene. CDR1 and CDR2 from the germline V gene are SGHVS and FQNEAQ. This CDR3 spans 17 amino acids. Trimming shortened V by 1 base and J by 6 bases, and 18 bases separated the two germline ends. The CDR3 bases are TGTGCCAGCAGCTTAGACTTGGGCAGGCCAGGCGCCGGGGAGCTGTTTTTT. This translates into CASSLDLGRPGAGELFF.

The chain employs TRBV11-3 and TRBJ2-1; D is possibly TRBD2 (6 bases). The germline CDR1 and CDR2 sequences are SGHNT and YENEEA. The CDR3 runs 17 residues. Between the trimmed V and J ends, which lost 0 bases and 2 bases, there was a span of 14 bases. CDR3 sequence reads: CASSLDGGSAAYNEQFF. The DNA of the CDR3 is TGTGCCAGCAGCTTAGATGGGGGGTCTGCAGCCTACAATGAGCAGTTCTTC.